A single sample is the source of the 10 T cell receptor beta chains below, sequenced in a study of T cells in Graves' hyperthyroidism and ophthalmopathy. TCR beta CDR3 sequences were amplified from RNA transcripts. The primer set for the first-round RT-PCR of the TCR CDR3 was HTBI. One entry per CDR3 protein, called by TCRdb with MiXCR from the multiplex PCR reads. This sample has fewer than 200,000 distinct CDR3 sequences; about 9.4% occur once, and the top ten carry 22%. What was sequenced was blood. These receptors originate from a woman aged 18-30 years with Graves' hyperthyroidism that later progressed to Graves' ophthalmopathy.

The chain combines TRBV3-1 with TRBJ2-5; TRBD2 is a possible D gene (5 bases). The V gene's germline CDR1 is LGHDT and CDR2 YNNKEL (reference sequence). The V gene lost 0 bases and the J gene lost 6 bases, with 14 bases spanning the gap. This CDR3 spans 15 amino acids. CDR3 region: CASSQDLGESKTQYF. As DNA, the CDR3 is TGTGCCAGCAGCCAAGATCTTGGGGAGTCAAAGACCCAGTACTTC.

This clonotype was recorded a few times. The rearrangement uses TRBV5-4 and TRBJ2-2, with 9 bases fitting TRBD2. With 3 bases clipped from V and 6 bases from J, the junction kept 9 bases outside the gene matches. The germline CDR1 and CDR2 sequences are SGHNT and YYREEE (reference sequence). The CDR3 extends over 16 amino acids. The CDR3 DNA reads TGTGCCAGCAGCTCTGAAGCGGGGGGCTCTCCCGGGGAGCTGTTTTTT. The encoded protein is CASSSEAGGSPGELFF.

This clonotype was counted at least ten times. V is TRBV4-1 and J is TRBJ1-1; 7 nucleotides line up with TRBD1. Looked up from germline, CDR1 is MGHRA and CDR2 is YSYEKL. The CDR3 extends over 15 amino acids. V trimming: 2 bases; J trimming: 1 base; junction bases outside the gene matches: 4. The CDR3 here is CASSQRQGGNTEAFF. CDR3 in DNA: TGCGCCAGCAGCCAAAGACAGGGTGGGAACACTGAAGCTTTCTTT.

This clonotype was counted many times. The chain employs TRBV30 and TRBJ1-2; no clear D gene. The CDR3 consists of 11 residues. Germline V gene data show CDR1 as GTSNPN and CDR2 as SVGIG (reference sequence). V shed 1 base and J shed 7 bases, with 7 bases lying between them. The CDR3 DNA sequence: TGTGCCTGGAGTGCTGAGGTTGGCTACACCTTC. Encoded protein: CAWSAEVGYTF.

In its sample, this clonotype was seen a few times. The V and J genes are TRBV19 and TRBJ2-7; 10 bases are shared with TRBD2. Germline V gene sequence: CDR1 LNHDA, CDR2 SQIVND (reference sequence). V dropped 3 bases and J dropped 5; count of bases not matched to a gene: 4. The CDR3 sequence is 14 residues long. CDR3 in DNA: TGTGCCAGTAGTATTCCTAGCGGGAGCAACGAGCAGTACTTC. Protein sequence: CASSIPSGSNEQYF. The entire variable domain, with the rest obtained from reference TRBV19 and TRBJ2-7, is as follows: DGGITQSPKYLFRKEGQNVTLSCEQNLNHDAMYWYRQDPGQGLRLIYYSQIVNDFQKGDIAEGYSVSREKKESFPLTVTSAQKNPTAFYLCASSIPSGSNEQYFGPGTRLTVT.

This clonotype was seen repeatedly, ten times or more. V gene TRBV6-1 combines with J gene TRBJ2-3; D is undetermined. This CDR3 region has 12 residues. Deletions cut 3 bases from V and 6 bases from J, with 7 bases between. Germline V gene sequence: CDR1 MNHNS, CDR2 SASEGT. The CDR3 reads CASSDLIDTQYF. CDR3 nucleotides: TGTGCCAGCAGTGACCTCATTGATACGCAGTATTTT.

This clonotype was picked up many times. J is TRBJ2-2 and V is TRBV7-9, with 8 nucleotides matching TRBD1. The germline V gene has CDR1 SEHNR and CDR2 FQNEAQ (reference sequence). V lost 1 base, J lost 6 bases, and 7 bases stayed unmatched. The CDR3 is made up of 16 amino acids. The DNA of the CDR3 is TGTGCCAGCAGCTTAGTAGAGGACAGGGACGCCGGGGAGCTGTTTTTT. Protein: CASSLVEDRDAGELFF.

This clonotype has a count of ten or more. V and J are TRBV29-1 and TRBJ2-1; D unresolved. The V gene lost 8 bases and the J gene lost 6 bases, with 2 bases spanning the gap. Looked up from germline, CDR1 is SQVTM and CDR2 is ANQGSEA. The CDR3 spans 8 residues. The CDR3 DNA reads as TGCAGCCTCAATGAGCAGTTCTTC. As protein: CSLNEQFF.

This clonotype was detected ten times or more. V is TRBV24-1 and J is TRBJ2-3; 7 bases align to TRBD1. This CDR3 has 16 residues. Germline V CDR1 and CDR2: KGHDR, SFDVKD. V lost 4 bases, J lost 2 bases, and 8 bases stayed unmatched. CDR3 in amino acids: CATSDPRQGNTDTQYF. Here the CDR3 DNA reads TGTGCCACCAGTGACCCCCGACAGGGAAACACAGATACGCAGTATTTT.

This clonotype was observed at least ten times. V usage is TRBV6-1 and J usage is TRBJ1-6; the D is unclear. This CDR3 contains 13 residues. Germline V gives CDR1 MNHNS, CDR2 SASEGT. The V and J ends lost 6 bases and 4 bases respectively, with 7 bases between them. For the CDR3, the DNA is TGTGCCAGCAGGACTGGTTATAATTCACCCCTCCACTTT. Amino acid sequence: CASRTGYNSPLHF.